This T cell receptor (beta chain) was documented in a study of cytomegalovirus exposure and HLA in healthy donors. The PCR employed 60 Vbeta primers together with 13 Jbeta primers. Clones were read by immunoSEQ multiplex PCR, and TCRdb kept only the in-frame ones, dropping some. The sample holds 99,000 or so clones, 78% seen once. Germline trimming cut 6 bases from V and 4 bases from J; bases unmatched to any gene: 4. The CDR3 is 13 amino acids. The germline V gene has CDR1 MNHNY and CDR2 SVGAGI (reference sequence). Sequencing input: PBMCs. The V gene is TRBV6-6, the J gene TRBJ2-7, with 9 bases identical to TRBD2. This clonotype was obtained from a woman aged 40-49 years in good health and CMV-seronegative. This CDR3 reads CASRAGGPYEQYF. CDR3 coding DNA: TGTGCCAGCAGGGCGGGAGGGCCGTACGAGCAGTACTTC.